Detailed here is one TCR beta chain. Time point of the sample: blood 4 weeks post-SBRT, at nephrectomy. The treatment denotes: 15 Gy SBRT to primary tumor, nephrectomy 4 weeks later. Germline V gene data show CDR1 as KGHSH and CDR2 as LQKENI. This CDR3 comprises 14 residues. Trimming stripped 3 bases from V and 1 base from J, with 10 bases between. Assay used: immunoSEQ multiplex PCR; TCRdb lists only in-frame clones, some missing. The sample includes 30,000 to 40,000 clones, over 75% of them seen just once. The sample belongs to a study of radiation and T cells in renal cell carcinoma. V gene TRBV18 combines with J gene TRBJ2-7, with D perhaps matching TRBD1 (6 bases). The clonotype originates from a man in his sixties with renal cell carcinoma. Sequenced here: blood, sampled from a patient whose treatment included radiotherapy and nephrectomy. CDR3 nucleotide sequence: TGTGCCAGCTCACCTAACAGGGAGTCCTACGAGCAGTACTTC. Protein product: CASSPNRESYEQYF.